What follows are 3 T cell receptor beta chains derived from one specimen sequenced in a study of blood T cells in healthy people across ages. Through a sample-barcoded 5' primer and a J-beta primer mix, a second PCR was run for roughly 6 to 11 cycles. TCRdb independently ran MiXCR on the 5' RACE reads; one entry per CDR3 protein. The sample yields about 830,000 distinct CDR3 sequences, 58% seen once. The sample taken for sequencing was blood. These receptor sequences come from a man aged 25-45 years in good health.

The chain combines TRBV4-3 with TRBJ1-6; D unresolved. The germline gives CDR1 LGHNA, CDR2 YSLEER. Trimming removed 0 bases at V and 12 bases at J, with 9 bases between. The CDR3 is 13 residues long. The CDR3 nucleotides are TGCGCCAGCAGCCAAGATAATTTTCAACCCCTCCACTTT. It codes for CASSQDNFQPLHF.

In its sample, this clonotype was seen a few times. This chain connects TRBV28 to TRBJ2-3; perhaps TRBD1 as D (6 bases). The CDR3 covers 15 residues. CDR1 MDHEN and CDR2 SYDVKM come from the germline V gene. V was shortened by 5 bases and J by 2 bases, with 14 bases between the two germline ends. The CDR3 is CASSQDRLNTDTQYF. The CDR3 bases are TGTGCCAGCAGTCAGGACAGACTAAACACAGATACGCAGTATTTT.

The CDR3 loop is CASVPRGPGANVLTF. The CDR3 DNA reads TGTGCCAGCGTCCCGAGGGGGCCGGGGGCCAACGTCCTGACTTTC. J is TRBJ2-6 and V is TRBV12-3 or TRBV12-4; 7 nucleotides line up with TRBD1. CDR3 size: 15 residues. V dropped 8 bases and J dropped 4; count of bases not matched to a gene: 8.